The next 5 T cell receptor beta chains were all read from a single sample in a study of CD8+ T cells in alopecia areata. Treatment in this sample: oral pan-JAK inhibitor, 5-10 mg twice daily. Extracted RNA was reverse transcribed into cDNA, the sequencing template. The table came from immunoSEQ multiplex PCR; TCRdb's copy has only in-frame clones and leaves some out. This table has 200,000 to 250,000 clones, 64% appearing once. The input for sequencing was CD4+ T cells sorted from blood, taken at week 4, from a patient treated with tofacitinib. The receptors were sampled from a human donor with alopecia areata.

The CDR3 nucleotides read TGTGCCACCAGCAGAGTGGAGGGAAAACTCTCCTACGAGCAGTACTTC. It specifies CATSRVEGKLSYEQYF. The V gene is TRBV15, the J gene TRBJ2-5, with D perhaps TRBD2 (6 bases). TRBJ2-7 matches the DNA end more closely, so the J call is doubtful. The CDR3 length is 16 residues. The germline CDR1 and CDR2 sequences are LNHNV and YYDKDF (reference sequence).

The chain carries TRBV5-1 and TRBJ2-2; D not certain. This CDR3 comprises 13 residues. V was shortened by 0 bases and J by 7 bases, with 7 bases between the two germline ends. Germline V gene lookup returns CDR1 SGHRS and CDR2 YFSETQ. This chain's CDR3 is CASSLELVGELFF. The CDR3 nucleotides are TGCGCCAGCAGCTTGGAGCTAGTCGGGGAGCTGTTTTTT.

This chain joins TRBV10-3 and TRBJ1-6; a weak D match, TRBD1 (5 bases). Germline V gives CDR1 ENHRY, CDR2 SYGVKD. Between the trimmed V and J ends, which lost 7 bases and 8 bases, there was a span of 12 bases. The CDR3 is made up of 13 amino acids. CDR3 residues: CAIKQEKDSPLHF. The CDR3 DNA is TGTGCCATCAAACAGGAAAAGGATTCACCCCTCCACTTT.

The table lists this clone with a few counts. This rearrangement joins TRBV29-1 to TRBJ1-1; D remains unclear. The CDR3 runs to 12 residues. V lost 7 bases to trimming and J lost 0 bases, with 9 bases between them. Germline CDR1 is SQVTM and CDR2 is ANQGSEA. CDR3 protein: CSGSRLNTEAFF. DNA of the CDR3: TGCAGCGGATCTCGGTTGAACACTGAAGCTTTCTTT.

V and J are TRBV7-2 and TRBJ1-2, with no clear D. The V gene lost 2 bases and the J gene lost 8 bases, with 15 bases spanning the gap. The CDR3 contains 14 residues. Germline loops: CDR1 SGHTA, CDR2 FQGNSA. The CDR3 spells CASSLPVQTGGYTF. CDR3 nucleotide sequence: TGTGCCAGCAGCTTACCGGTTCAGACGGGCGGCTACACCTTC.